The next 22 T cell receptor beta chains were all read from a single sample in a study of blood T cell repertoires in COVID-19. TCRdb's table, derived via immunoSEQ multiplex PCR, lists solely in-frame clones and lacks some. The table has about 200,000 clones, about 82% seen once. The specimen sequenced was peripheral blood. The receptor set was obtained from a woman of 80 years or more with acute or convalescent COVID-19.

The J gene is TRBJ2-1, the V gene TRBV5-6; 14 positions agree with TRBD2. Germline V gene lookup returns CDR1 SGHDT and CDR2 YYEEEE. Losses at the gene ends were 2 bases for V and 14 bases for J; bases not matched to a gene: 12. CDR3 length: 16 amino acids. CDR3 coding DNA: TGTGCCAGCAGCTTATACACCGGGACTAGCGGGAGTATCAAGTTCTTC. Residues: CASSLYTGTSGSIKFF.

The CDR3 nucleotides read TGTGCCAGCAGCCGCCTAGGGGGGACAGGGGATGAAAAACTGTTTTTT. Translating gives CASSRLGGTGDEKLFF. J is TRBJ1-4 and V is TRBV7-6, with TRBD1 identical over 10 bases. CDR3 length: 16 amino acids. V was clipped by 5 bases and J by 6 bases; unmatched bases: 9. Germline V gene data show CDR1 as SGHVS and CDR2 as FNYEAQ.

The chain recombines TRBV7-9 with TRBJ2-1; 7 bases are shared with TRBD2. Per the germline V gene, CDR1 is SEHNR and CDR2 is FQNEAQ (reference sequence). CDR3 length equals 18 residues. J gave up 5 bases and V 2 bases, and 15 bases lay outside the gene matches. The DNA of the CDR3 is TGTGCCAGCAGCTTAAACCACTTTATAGGACTAGTCCACAATGAGCAGTTCTTC. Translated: CASSLNHFIGLVHNEQFF.

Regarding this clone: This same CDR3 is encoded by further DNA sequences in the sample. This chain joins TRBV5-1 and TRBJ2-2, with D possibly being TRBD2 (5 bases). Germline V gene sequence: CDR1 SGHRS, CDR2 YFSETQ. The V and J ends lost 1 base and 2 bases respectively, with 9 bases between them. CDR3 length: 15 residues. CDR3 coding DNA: TGCGCCAGCAGCTTGTTACGGGAAAACACCGGGGAGCTGTTTTTT. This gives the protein CASSLLRENTGELFF.

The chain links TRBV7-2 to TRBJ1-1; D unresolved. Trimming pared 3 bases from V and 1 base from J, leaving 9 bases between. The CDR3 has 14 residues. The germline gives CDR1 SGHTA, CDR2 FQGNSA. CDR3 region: CASSFMAPNTEAFF. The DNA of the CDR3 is TGTGCCAGCAGCTTTATGGCCCCGAACACTGAAGCTTTCTTT.

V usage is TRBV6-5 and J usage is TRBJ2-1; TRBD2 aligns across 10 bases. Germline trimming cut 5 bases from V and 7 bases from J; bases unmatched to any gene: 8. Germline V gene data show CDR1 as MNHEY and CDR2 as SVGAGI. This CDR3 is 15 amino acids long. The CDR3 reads CASSQLAGTGNEQFF. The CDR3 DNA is TGTGCCAGCAGTCAACTAGCGGGAACGGGGAATGAGCAGTTCTTC.

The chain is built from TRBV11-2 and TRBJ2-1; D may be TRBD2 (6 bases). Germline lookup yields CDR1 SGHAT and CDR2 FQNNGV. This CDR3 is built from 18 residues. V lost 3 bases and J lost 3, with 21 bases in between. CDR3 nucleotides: TGTGCCAGCAGCTTCGGGGGTGGTTTGGGGGTTAACTACAATGAGCAGTTCTTC. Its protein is CASSFGGGLGVNYNEQFF.

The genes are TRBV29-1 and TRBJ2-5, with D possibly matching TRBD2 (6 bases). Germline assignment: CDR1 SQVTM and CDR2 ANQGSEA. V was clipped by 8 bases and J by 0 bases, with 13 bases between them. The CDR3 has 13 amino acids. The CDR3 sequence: CSSLGGDQETQYF. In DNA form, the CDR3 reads TGCAGCTCTCTGGGCGGGGACCAAGAGACCCAGTACTTC.

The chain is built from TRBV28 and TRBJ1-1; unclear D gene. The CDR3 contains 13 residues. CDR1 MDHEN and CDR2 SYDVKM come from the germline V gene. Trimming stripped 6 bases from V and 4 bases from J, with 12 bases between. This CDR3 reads CASSPTEATEAFF. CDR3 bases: TGTGCCAGCAGCCCAACCGAGGCCACTGAAGCTTTCTTT.

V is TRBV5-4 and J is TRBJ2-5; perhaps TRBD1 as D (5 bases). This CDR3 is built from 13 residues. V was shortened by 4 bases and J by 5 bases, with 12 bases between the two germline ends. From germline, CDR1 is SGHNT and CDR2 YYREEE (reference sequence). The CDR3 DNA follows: TGTGCCAGCAGCCTCCAGGGATCGGAGACCCAGTACTTC. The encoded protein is CASSLQGSETQYF.

The CDR3 region is CASSVQPGGLNTGELFF. The CDR3 nucleotides are TGTGCCAGCAGTGTTCAGCCGGGGGGGCTGAACACCGGGGAGCTGTTTTTT. This chain links TRBV6-4 with TRBJ2-2; 8 positions match TRBD2. Germline-derived CDR1 and CDR2 are MRHNA and SNTAGT. V gave up 4 bases and J gave up 1 base; unmatched junction bases: 8. This CDR3 spans 17 amino acids.

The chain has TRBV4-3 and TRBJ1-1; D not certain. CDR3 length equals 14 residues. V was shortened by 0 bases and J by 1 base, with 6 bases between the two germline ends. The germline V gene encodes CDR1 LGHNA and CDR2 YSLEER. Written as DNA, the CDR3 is TGCGCCAGCAGCCAAGACCCCAGGAACACTGAAGCTTTCTTT. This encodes CASSQDPRNTEAFF.

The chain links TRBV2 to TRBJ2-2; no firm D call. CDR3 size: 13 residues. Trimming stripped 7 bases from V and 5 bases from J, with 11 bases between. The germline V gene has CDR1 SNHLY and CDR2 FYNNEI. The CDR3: CASNPEVTGELFF. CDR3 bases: TGTGCCAGCAACCCTGAGGTGACCGGGGAGCTGTTTTTT.

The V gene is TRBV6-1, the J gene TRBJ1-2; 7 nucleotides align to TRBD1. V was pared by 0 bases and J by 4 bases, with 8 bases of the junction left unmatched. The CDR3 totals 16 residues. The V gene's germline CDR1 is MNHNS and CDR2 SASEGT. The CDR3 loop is CASSEALGQAGYGYTF. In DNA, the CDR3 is TGTGCCAGCAGTGAAGCCCTAGGACAGGCAGGCTATGGCTACACCTTC.

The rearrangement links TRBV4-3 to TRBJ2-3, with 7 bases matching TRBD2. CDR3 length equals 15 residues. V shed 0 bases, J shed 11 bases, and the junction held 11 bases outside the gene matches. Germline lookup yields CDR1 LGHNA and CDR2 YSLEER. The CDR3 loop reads CASSQDNVGLEKQYF. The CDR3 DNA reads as TGCGCCAGCAGCCAAGATAACGTAGGACTAGAGAAGCAGTATTTT.

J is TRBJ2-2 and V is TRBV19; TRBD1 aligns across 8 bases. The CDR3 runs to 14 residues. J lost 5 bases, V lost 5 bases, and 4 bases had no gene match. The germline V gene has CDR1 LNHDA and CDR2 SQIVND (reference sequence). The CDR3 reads CASSEQGVTGELFF. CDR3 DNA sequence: TGTGCCAGTAGTGAACAGGGGGTAACCGGGGAGCTGTTTTTT.

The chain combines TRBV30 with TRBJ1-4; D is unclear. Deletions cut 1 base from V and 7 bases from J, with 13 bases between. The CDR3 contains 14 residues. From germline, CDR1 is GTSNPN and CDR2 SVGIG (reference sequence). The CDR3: CAWSDRRGGEKLFF. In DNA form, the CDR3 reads TGTGCCTGGAGTGACCGCCGTGGCGGTGAAAAACTGTTTTTT.

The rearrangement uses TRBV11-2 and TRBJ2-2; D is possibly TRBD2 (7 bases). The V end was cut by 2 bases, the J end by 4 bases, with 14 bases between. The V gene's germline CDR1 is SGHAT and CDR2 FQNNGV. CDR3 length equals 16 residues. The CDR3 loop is CASSLTGRAGTGELFF. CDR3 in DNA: TGTGCCAGCAGCTTAACAGGGAGGGCTGGCACCGGGGAGCTGTTTTTT.

In nucleotides, the CDR3 is TGTGCCACCAGGGCCACAGCTCAGGGAAACACTGAAGCTTTCTTT. This sequence encodes CATRATAQGNTEAFF. The chain combines TRBV24-1 with TRBJ1-1; TRBD1 might be the D (5 bases). Germline CDR1 KGHDR, CDR2 SFDVKD. V dropped 7 bases and J dropped 2 bases, with 16 bases sitting between them. The CDR3 runs 15 residues.

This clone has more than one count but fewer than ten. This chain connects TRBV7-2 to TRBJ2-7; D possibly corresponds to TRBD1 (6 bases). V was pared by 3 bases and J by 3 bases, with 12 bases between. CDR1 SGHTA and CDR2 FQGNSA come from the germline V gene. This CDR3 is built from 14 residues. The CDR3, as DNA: TGTGCCAGCAGCTTTAATCGGGACAACTACGAGCAGTACTTC. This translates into CASSFNRDNYEQYF. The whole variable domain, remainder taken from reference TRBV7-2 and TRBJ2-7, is GAGVSQSPSNKVTEKGKDVELRCDPISGHTALYWYRQSLGQGLEFLIYFQGNSAPDKSGLPSDRFSAERTGGSVSTLTIQRTQQEDSAVYLCASSFNRDNYEQYFGPGTRLTVT.

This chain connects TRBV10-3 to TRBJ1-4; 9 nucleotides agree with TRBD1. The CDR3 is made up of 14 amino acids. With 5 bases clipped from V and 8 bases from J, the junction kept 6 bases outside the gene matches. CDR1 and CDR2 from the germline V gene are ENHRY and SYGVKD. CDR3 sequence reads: CAISPTGGEEKLFF. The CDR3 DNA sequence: TGTGCCATCAGTCCCACAGGGGGCGAGGAAAAACTGTTTTTT.

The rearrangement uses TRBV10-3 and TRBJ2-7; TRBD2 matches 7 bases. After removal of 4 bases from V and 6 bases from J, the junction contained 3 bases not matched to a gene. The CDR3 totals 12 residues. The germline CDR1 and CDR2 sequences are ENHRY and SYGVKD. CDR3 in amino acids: CAISGTGGEQYF. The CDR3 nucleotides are TGTGCCATCAGTGGGACGGGGGGCGAGCAGTACTTC.